This T cell receptor beta chain was sequenced in a study of blood T cell repertoires in COVID-19. The overall study: Acute and convalescent COVID-19 specimens originated in the United States, Italy and Spain. From T cells, B-cell-depleted T cells, or PBMCs came the material, which was cDNA or gDNA.

It was during active infection that Seattle patients were enrolled and then longitudinally followed. Per the original methods: By means of reference gene primer amplification, nucleated cell counts were estimated. The table came from immunoSEQ multiplex PCR; TCRdb's copy has only in-frame clones and leaves some out. Clone size and V and J calls were adopted from that table, with D and trimming inferred from the DNA. Of roughly 410,000 clones in the sample, around 87% were seen once. This clone was detected only once. Losses at the gene ends were 4 bases for V and 8 bases for J; bases not matched to a gene: 14. The CDR3 is 16 amino acids. CDR1 SGHKS and CDR2 YYEKEE come from the germline V gene (reference sequence).

Sequencing used peripheral blood. This TCR was sampled from a woman aged 55 to 70 with COVID-19, enrolled during active disease. This chain links TRBV5-5 with TRBJ1-4; TRBD1 matches at 7 bases. The CDR3 here is CASSRDRPRPEEKLFF. The CDR3 coding sequence is TGTGCCAGCAGCCGGGACAGACCCCGACCGGAGGAAAAACTGTTTTTT.